This TCR beta chain emerged from a study of vaccination effects on CD4 cells after COVID-19 (dated by TCRdb to 2021 to 2024). As for the study more broadly: Participants received two doses of either the BNT162b2 or the mRNA-1273 mRNA SARS-CoV-2 vaccine. In both COVID-19 convalescent patients and infection-naive vaccine recipients, the study compared SARS-CoV-2 spike-specific CD4+ TCR repertoires from before mRNA vaccination with those from after it. A total of roughly 9 COVID-19 convalescent patients and several SARS-CoV-2-naive healthy vaccine recipients were included in the full study. Cultures from other donors in the study were sequenced with the Oncomine TCR Beta short-read assay on an Illumina iSeq 100.

For CDR1 and CDR2, the germline V gene (reference sequence) lists SGHAT and FQDESV. V gives up 0 bases and J gives up 3 bases, and the segment between their germline ends measures 6 bases. Reading from cysteine to phenylalanine, the CDR3 counts 13 amino acids. Only the CDR3 DNA is retained, 39 bases long and in frame from the first base. In this sample, this clone turned up once. Its recognized antigen is unknown. Base qualities are missing; no much larger clone stands one base away. In the ViraFEST assay, PBMC were stimulated with viral peptide pools, and TCR sequencing was then used to find antigen-specific CD4+ T cell clonotypes based on their expansion. After approximately eleven days of culture, CD4+ T cells were isolated with the EasySep CD4+ T cell isolation kit. Healthy vaccine recipients had no prior SARS-CoV-2 infection, confirmed by negative nucleocapsid antibodies before and after vaccination. About 2 million PBMC per well were cultured in IMDM with approximately 5% human AB serum, 10 IU/ml IL-2 and gentamicin, plus 10 ug/ml peptides. Half of the culture medium was replaced with fresh IL-2-containing medium on days 3 and 7. Unless noted otherwise, every peptide stimulation condition was cultured in triplicate wells. PBMC were separated from whole blood using Ficoll-Paque Plus gradient centrifugation and were then either cryopreserved at -140C or used fresh. The overlapping peptide pools covered the spike proteins of SARS-CoV-2 and of the common cold coronaviruses HCoV-NL63, HCoV-OC43 and HCoV-229E. The QIAamp micro DNA kit was used to extract genomic DNA from the cultured CD4+ T cells.

Summary of the overall study and its limitations: Both infection-induced and vaccine-induced clones contracted markedly at late post-vaccination timepoints, which is consistent with waning T cell responses. Only a small number of convalescent patients were included, and no early post-infection timepoints were available, which limited the study. Among healthy vaccine recipients, nearly all vaccine-induced clones were SARS-CoV-2 mono-reactive, and just 1 of 255 was cross-reactive with common cold coronaviruses.

Preparation of the library involved the immunoSEQ multiplex PCR assay. TCR beta CDR3 sequencing was performed on DNA from the cultured, isolated CD4+ T cells. As for the authors' bioinformatics: Non-productive TCR sequences were removed and reads were trimmed to the CDR3 region, keeping CDR3s of at least 7 amino acids. The MANAFEST web app was used to identify antigen-specific clonotypes by comparing expansion in peptide wells with expansion in reference cultures. To be called positive, a clone needed expansion at FDR<0.05 compared with the reference and with all other wells, an odds ratio greater than 5, and a frequency greater than 0.1% in two replicate wells. Clonotypes significantly expanded in SARS-CoV-2 spike wells and in at least one common cold coronavirus spike condition were defined as cross-reactive. Using the stringdist R package, CDR3 similarity was measured by Levenshtein distance, and unrooted trees were constructed with ape in R 3.6.1. In TCRdb, the immuneACCESS table is reduced to in-frame sequences with V and J assigned. These tables do not hold every clone; where another copy was compared, an unresolved V gene accounts for under half, and the others remain unexplained. V and J calls and clone size follow that table, whereas D and trimming were derived from the DNA. The table for this sample lists approximately 44,000 clones; approximately 70% of them were counted only once. The ten biggest clones cover about 28% of the sample.

This sample comprised CD4+ T cells from PBMCs cultured with HCoV-OC43 spike peptides, obtained before COVID-19 vaccination. The sample's cell subset or site, from its label and the paper: HCoV-OC43 spike overlapping peptide pool stimulation. The rearranged segments are TRBV11-1 and TRBJ2-7; the D region possibly corresponds to TRBD2 (5 bases align). This sequence originates from a human donor who received a COVID-19 vaccine. The bases read TGTGCCAGCAGCTTAGCCCGGGACTACGAGCAGTACTTC. Translated, this is CASSLARDYEQYF.